This T cell receptor beta chain was documented in a study of regulatory T cells in long-lasting Graves disease. Specified time point: persistent/refractory GD, antithyroid drugs over 5 years with positive TRAb. Making the TCR library involved RNA that had been extracted from PBMCs. Researchers made TCR beta libraries by using iRepertoire HTBI primers and running Arm-PCR on CDR3 regions. TCRdb itself ran the multiplex PCR reads through MiXCR, one entry per CDR3 protein. The table records 300,000 to 500,000 distinct CDR3 sequences, more than 20% of them present only once. Trimming cost V 5 bases and J 7 bases; bases outside gene matches: 7. This CDR3 is built from 14 residues.

The material sequenced was peripheral blood mononuclear cells (PBMCs), taken when the disease was refractory, from a patient treated with antithyroid drugs. The chain employs TRBV12-3 or TRBV12-4 and TRBJ1-4; 7 bases agree with TRBD1. The source of this sequence is a female donor with Graves disease. The CDR3 protein is CASSPGQEGEKLFF. The CDR3 DNA reads as TGTGCCAGCAGTCCCGGACAGGAAGGTGAAAAACTGTTTTTT.